This TCR beta chain was identified during a study of T-cell reconstitution after alpha-beta-depleted transplantation in children. Study-wide findings and caveats: It was reported that alpha-beta T cells came from several hundred expanded graft clones (about two months after transplant). A year post-transplant, T-cell counts and diversity derived mostly from newly produced T cells.

The TCRbeta library incorporated unique molecular identifiers. In TCRdb, the PCR reads were re-called with MiXCR into one record per CDR3 protein. The sample includes about 70,000 distinct CDR3 sequences, about a tenth of them seen just once. The germline CDR1 and CDR2 sequences are LNHNV and YYDKDF (reference sequence). V lost 0 bases to trimming and J lost 1 base, with 12 bases between them. This CDR3 region has 16 residues. This clonotype was counted at least ten times. Its antigen is not identified. The genes are TRBV15 and TRBJ1-2; D perhaps matches TRBD1 (5 bases). This sequence was found in a boy under 18 with acute myeloid leukemia, due to receive a stem cell transplant. The sample in question was PBMCs, obtained before TCRalphabeta/CD19-depleted stem cell transplant. CDR3 coding DNA: TGTGCCACCAGCAGAGATTCGACAGATTTTAACTATGGCTACACCTTC. Protein sequence: CATSRDSTDFNYGYTF.